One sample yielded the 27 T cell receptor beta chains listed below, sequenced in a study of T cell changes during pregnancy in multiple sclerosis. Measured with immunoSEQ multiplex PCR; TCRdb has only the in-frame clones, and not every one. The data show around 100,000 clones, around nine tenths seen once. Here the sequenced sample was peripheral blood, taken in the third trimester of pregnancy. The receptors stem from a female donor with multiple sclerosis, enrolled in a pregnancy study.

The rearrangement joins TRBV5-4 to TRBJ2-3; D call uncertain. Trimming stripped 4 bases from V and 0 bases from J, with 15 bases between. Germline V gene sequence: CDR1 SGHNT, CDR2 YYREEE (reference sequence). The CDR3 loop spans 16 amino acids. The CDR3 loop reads CASSHKQLTSTDTQYF. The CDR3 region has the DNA TGTGCCAGCAGCCATAAACAACTAACTAGCACAGATACGCAGTATTTT.

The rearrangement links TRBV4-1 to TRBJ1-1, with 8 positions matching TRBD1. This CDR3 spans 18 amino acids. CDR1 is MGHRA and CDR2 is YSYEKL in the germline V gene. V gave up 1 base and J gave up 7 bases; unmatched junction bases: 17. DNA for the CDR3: TGCGCCAGCAGCCAAGTTATGGGGGGCGGGACAGGTCACTTTGAAGCTTTCTTT. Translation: CASSQVMGGGTGHFEAFF.

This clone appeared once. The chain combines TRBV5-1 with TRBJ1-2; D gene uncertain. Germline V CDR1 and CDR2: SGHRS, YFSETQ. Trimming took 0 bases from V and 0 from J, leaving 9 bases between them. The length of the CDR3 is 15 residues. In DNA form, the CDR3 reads TGCGCCAGCAGCTTGGTTAACAGTCCTAACTATGGCTACACCTTC. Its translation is CASSLVNSPNYGYTF.

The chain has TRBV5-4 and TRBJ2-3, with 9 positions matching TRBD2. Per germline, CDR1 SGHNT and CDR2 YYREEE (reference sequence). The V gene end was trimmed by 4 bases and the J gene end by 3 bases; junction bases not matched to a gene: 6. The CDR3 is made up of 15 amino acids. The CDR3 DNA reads TGTGCCAGCAGCCCGGGACTAGCTGGTACAGATACGCAGTATTTT. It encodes CASSPGLAGTDTQYF.

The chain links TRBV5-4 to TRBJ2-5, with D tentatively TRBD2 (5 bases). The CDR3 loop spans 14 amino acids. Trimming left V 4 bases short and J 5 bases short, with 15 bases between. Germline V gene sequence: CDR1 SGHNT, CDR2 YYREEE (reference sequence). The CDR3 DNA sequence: TGTGCCAGCAGCACCACCGGGATGCTGGAGACCCAGTACTTC. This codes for CASSTTGMLETQYF.

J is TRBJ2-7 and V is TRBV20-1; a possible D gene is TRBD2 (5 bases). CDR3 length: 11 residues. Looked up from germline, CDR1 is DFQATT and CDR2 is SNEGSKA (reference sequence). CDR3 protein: CTPSGIYEQYF. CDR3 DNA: TGCACCCCATCCGGGATTTACGAGCAGTACTTC.

CDR3 sequence reads: CASSTLPGHSNTEAFF. CDR3 nucleotides: TGTGCCAGCAGCACTTTGCCGGGACACTCGAACACTGAAGCTTTCTTT. The chain carries TRBV13 and TRBJ1-1, with a tentative D call TRBD1 (6 bases). The V end lost 5 bases, the J end lost 1 base, and 17 bases lay between the germline ends. There are 16 residues in the CDR3. Per germline, CDR1 PRHDT and CDR2 FYEKMQ (reference sequence). Full variable domain (rest looked up from reference TRBV13 and TRBJ1-1): AAGVIQSPRHLIKEKRETATLKCYPIPRHDTVYWYQQGPGQDPQFLISFYEKMQSDKGSIPDRFSAQQFSDYHSELNMSSLELGDSALYFCASSTLPGHSNTEAFFGQGTRLTVV.

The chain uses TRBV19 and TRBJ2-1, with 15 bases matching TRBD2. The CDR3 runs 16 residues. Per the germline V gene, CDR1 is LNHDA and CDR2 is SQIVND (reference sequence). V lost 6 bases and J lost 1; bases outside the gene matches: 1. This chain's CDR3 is CASSGTSGRSYNEQFF. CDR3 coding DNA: TGTGCCAGTAGCGGGACTAGCGGGAGGTCCTACAATGAGCAGTTCTTC.

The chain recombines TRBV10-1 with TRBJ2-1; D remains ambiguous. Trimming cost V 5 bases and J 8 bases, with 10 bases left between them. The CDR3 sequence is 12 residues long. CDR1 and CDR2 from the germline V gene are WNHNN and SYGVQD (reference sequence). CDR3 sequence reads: CASSTDSYEQFF. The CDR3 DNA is TGCGCCAGCAGTACTGACTCATATGAGCAGTTCTTC.

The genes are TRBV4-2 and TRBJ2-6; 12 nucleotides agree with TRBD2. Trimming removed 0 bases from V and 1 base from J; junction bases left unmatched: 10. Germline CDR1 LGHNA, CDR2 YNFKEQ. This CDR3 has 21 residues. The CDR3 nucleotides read TGTGCCAGCAGCCAAGAACCCTGGACTAGCGGGGTAGGGTCTGGGGCCAACGTCCTGACTTTC. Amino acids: CASSQEPWTSGVGSGANVLTF.

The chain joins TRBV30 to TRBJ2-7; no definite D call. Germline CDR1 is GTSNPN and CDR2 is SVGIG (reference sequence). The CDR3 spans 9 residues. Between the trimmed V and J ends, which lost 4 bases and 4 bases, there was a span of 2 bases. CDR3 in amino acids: CAWTYEQYF. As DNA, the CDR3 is TGTGCCTGGACTTACGAGCAGTACTTC.

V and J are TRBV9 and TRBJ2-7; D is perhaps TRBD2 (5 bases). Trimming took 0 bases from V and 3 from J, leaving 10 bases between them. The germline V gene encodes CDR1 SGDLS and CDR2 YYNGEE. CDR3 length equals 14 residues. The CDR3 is CASSVGWGDYEQYF. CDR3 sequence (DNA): TGTGCCAGCAGCGTAGGCTGGGGAGACTACGAGCAGTACTTC.

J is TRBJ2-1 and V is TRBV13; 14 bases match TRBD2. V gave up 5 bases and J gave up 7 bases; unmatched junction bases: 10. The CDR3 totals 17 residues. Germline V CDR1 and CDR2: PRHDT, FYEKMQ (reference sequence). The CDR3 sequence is CASSEEGTSGSWNEQFF. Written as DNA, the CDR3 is TGTGCCAGCAGCGAAGAGGGGACTAGCGGGAGCTGGAATGAGCAGTTCTTC.

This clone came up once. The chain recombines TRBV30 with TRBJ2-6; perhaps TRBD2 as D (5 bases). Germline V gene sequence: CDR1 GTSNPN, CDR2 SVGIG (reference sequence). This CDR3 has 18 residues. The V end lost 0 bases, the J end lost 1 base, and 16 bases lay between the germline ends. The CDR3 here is CAWSVRTSGLSGANVLTF. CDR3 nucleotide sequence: TGTGCCTGGAGTGTACGGACGAGCGGCCTGTCTGGGGCCAACGTCCTGACTTTC.

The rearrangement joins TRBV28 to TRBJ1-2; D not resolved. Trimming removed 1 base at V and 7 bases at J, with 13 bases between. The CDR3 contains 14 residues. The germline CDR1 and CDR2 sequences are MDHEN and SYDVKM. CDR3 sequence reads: CASSLSALSGGYTF. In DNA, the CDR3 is TGTGCCAGCAGTTTATCGGCCTTATCAGGTGGCTACACCTTC.

The CDR3 sequence is CASSMGQAEEKLFF. The CDR3 DNA is TGTGCCAGCAGCATGGGACAGGCGGAGGAAAAACTGTTTTTT. This chain joins TRBV7-9 and TRBJ1-4, with 8 bases fitting TRBD1. This CDR3 contains 14 residues. The J segment lost 8 bases and the V segment lost 5 bases, leaving 7 bases of the junction unmatched. CDR1 and CDR2 from the germline V gene are SEHNR and FQNEAQ (reference sequence).

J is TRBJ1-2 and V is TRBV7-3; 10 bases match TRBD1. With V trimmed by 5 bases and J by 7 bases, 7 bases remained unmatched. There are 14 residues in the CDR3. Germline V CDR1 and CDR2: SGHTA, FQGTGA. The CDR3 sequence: CASSPTGGAAGYTF. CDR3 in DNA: TGTGCCAGCAGCCCGACAGGGGGCGCGGCTGGCTACACCTTC.

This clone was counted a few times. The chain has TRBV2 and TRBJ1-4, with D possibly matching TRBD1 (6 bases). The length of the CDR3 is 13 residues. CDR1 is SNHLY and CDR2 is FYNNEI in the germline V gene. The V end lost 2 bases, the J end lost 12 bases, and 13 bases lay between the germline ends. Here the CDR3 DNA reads TGTGCCAGCAGTGAACAGGGGAAGGGGCAACTGTTTTTT. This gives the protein CASSEQGKGQLFF.

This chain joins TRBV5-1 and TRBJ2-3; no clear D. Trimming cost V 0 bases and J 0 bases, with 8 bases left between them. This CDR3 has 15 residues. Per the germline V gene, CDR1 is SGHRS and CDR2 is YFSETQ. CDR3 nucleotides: TGCGCCAGCAGCTTGGACCACTCTAGCACAGATACGCAGTATTTT. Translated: CASSLDHSSTDTQYF. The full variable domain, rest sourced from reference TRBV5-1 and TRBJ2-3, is KAGVTQTPRYLIKTRGQQVTLSCSPISGHRSVSWYQQTPGQGLQFLFEYFSETQRNKGNFPGRFSGRQFSNSRSEMNVSTLELGDSALYLCASSLDHSSTDTQYFGPGTRLTVL.

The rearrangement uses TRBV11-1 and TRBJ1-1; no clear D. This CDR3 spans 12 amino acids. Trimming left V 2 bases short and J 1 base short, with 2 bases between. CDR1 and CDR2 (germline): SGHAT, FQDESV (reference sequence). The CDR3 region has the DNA TGTGCCAGCAGCTTACGGAACACTGAAGCTTTCTTT. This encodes CASSLRNTEAFF.

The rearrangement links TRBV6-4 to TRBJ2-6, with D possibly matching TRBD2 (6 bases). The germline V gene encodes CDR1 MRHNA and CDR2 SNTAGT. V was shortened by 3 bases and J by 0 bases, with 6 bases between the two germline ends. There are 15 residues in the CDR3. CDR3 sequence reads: CASSEGGSGANVLTF. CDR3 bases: TGTGCCAGCAGTGAGGGGGGCTCTGGGGCCAACGTCCTGACTTTC.

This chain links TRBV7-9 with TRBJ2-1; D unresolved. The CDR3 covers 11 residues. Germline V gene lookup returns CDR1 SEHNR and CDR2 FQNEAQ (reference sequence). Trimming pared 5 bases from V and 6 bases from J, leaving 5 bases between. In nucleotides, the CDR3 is TGTGCCAGCAGCCGTCGCAATGAGCAGTTCTTC. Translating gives CASSRRNEQFF. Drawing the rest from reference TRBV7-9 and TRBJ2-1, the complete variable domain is DTGVSQNPRHKITKRGQNVTFRCDPISEHNRLYWYRQTLGQGPEFLTYFQNEAQLEKSRLLSDRFSAERPKGSFSTLEIQRTEQGDSAMYLCASSRRNEQFFGPGTRLTVL.

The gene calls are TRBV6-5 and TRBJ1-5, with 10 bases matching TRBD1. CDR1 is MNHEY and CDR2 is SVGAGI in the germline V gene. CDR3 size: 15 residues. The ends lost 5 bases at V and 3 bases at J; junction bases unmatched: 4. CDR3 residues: CASSRQGAVNQPQHF. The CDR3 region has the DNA TGTGCCAGCAGTAGACAGGGGGCTGTCAATCAGCCCCAGCATTTT.

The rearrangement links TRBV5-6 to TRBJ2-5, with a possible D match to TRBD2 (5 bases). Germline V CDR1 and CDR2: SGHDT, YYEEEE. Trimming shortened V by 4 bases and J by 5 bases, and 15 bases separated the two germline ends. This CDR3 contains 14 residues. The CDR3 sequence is CASSTASGGETQYF. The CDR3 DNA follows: TGTGCCAGCAGCACCGCATCCGGCGGGGAGACCCAGTACTTC.

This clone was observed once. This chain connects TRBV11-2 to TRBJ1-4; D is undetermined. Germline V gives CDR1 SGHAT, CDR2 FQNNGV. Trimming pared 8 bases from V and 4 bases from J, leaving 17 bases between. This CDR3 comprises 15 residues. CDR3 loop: CASSPSGRDNEKLFF. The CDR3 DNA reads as TGTGCCAGCTCCCCATCGGGGAGAGATAATGAAAAACTGTTTTTT.

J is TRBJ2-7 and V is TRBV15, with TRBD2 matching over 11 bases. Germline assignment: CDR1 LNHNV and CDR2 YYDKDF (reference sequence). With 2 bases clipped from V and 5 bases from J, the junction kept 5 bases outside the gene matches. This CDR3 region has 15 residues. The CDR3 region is CATSRFTSGSDEQYF. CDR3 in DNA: TGTGCCACCAGCAGATTTACTAGCGGGAGCGACGAGCAGTACTTC.

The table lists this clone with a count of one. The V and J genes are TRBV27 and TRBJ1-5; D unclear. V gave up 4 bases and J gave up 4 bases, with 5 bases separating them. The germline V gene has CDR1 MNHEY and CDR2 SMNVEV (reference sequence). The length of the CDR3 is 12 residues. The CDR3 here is CASSSPNQPQHF. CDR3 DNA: TGTGCCAGCAGTTCCCCTAATCAGCCCCAGCATTTT.